These 8 T cell receptor beta chains were sequenced from one sample in a study of cytomegalovirus exposure and HLA in healthy donors. It was with 60 Vbeta and 13 Jbeta primers that the PCR ran. Only in-frame clones appear in the TCRdb table, and some are missing; sequencing was by immunoSEQ multiplex PCR. Reported are 90,000 to 130,000 clones; the ten largest clones contain under 7%. The sample consisted of PBMCs. Receptors originate from a middle-aged man in good health and CMV-seropositive.

The DNA for the CDR3 is TGTGCCAGCAGTTTTCCGGGACAGACAACTTATGGCTACACCTTC. Translation gives CASSFPGQTTYGYTF. V gene TRBV6-6 combines with J gene TRBJ1-2; 7 nucleotides agree with TRBD1. The CDR3 extends over 15 amino acids. Germline-derived CDR1 and CDR2 are MNHNY and SVGAGI (reference sequence). The V and J ends lost 4 bases and 5 bases, in that order; junction bases with no gene match: 10.

J is TRBJ2-1 and V is TRBV28, with D perhaps matching TRBD2 (6 bases). CDR3 size: 16 residues. Germline CDR1 and CDR2: MDHEN and SYDVKM. The V gene lost 6 bases and the J gene lost 1 base, with 16 bases spanning the gap. The CDR3 DNA sequence: TGTGCCAGCAGCCGGGGTTGGGGGGATTCCTACAATGAGCAGTTCTTC. It translates to CASSRGWGDSYNEQFF.

The gene calls are TRBV19 and TRBJ1-2, with 8 nucleotides matching TRBD1. The CDR3 runs 13 residues. J gave up 7 bases and V 5 bases, and 6 bases lay outside the gene matches. Germline V lookup: CDR1 LNHDA, CDR2 SQIVND (reference sequence). The CDR3 DNA follows: TGTGCCAGTAGTCCTGACAGGGGAAGTGGCTACACCTTC. Residues: CASSPDRGSGYTF. The whole variable domain, remainder taken from reference TRBV19 and TRBJ1-2, is DGGITQSPKYLFRKEGQNVTLSCEQNLNHDAMYWYRQDPGQGLRLIYYSQIVNDFQKGDIAEGYSVSREKKESFPLTVTSAQKNPTAFYLCASSPDRGSGYTFGSGTRLTVV.

With regard to this clone: Here the CDR3 omits its conserved ending phenylalanine or tryptophan, so a read error is the likely source. The J gene is TRBJ2-7, the V gene TRBV5-4, with 7 positions matching TRBD1. Germline trimming cut 4 bases from V and 3 bases from J; bases unmatched to any gene: 7. The CDR3 extends over 14 amino acids. From germline, CDR1 is SGHNT and CDR2 YYREEE (reference sequence). CDR3 sequence (DNA): TGTGCCAGCAGCCCAGGGACAGTCTTCTACGAGCAGTACCTC. Protein sequence: CASSPGTVFYEQYL.

The chain uses TRBV30 and TRBJ1-1; the D gene is possibly TRBD1 (5 bases). In germline, CDR1 is GTSNPN, CDR2 SVGIG (reference sequence). Trimming took 4 bases from V and 7 from J, leaving 22 bases between them. The CDR3 sequence is 15 residues long. The DNA of the CDR3 is TGTGCCTGGATCGACACGAAGGTGGGAACAGGTGAAGCTTTCTTT. Translation: CAWIDTKVGTGEAFF.

The rearrangement uses TRBV19 and TRBJ1-5; D not certain. The CDR3 runs to 13 residues. V lost 4 bases, J lost 3 bases, and 7 bases lay in between. CDR1 and CDR2 (germline): LNHDA, SQIVND (reference sequence). In DNA form, the CDR3 reads TGTGCCAGTAGTAAGGGAGCCAATCAGCCCCAGCATTTT. Its translation is CASSKGANQPQHF.

This CDR3 is CASSIDRRGEQFF. CDR3 nucleotides: TGTGCCAGTAGTATAGATCGACGAGGTGAGCAGTTCTTC. This chain links TRBV19 with TRBJ2-1; unclear D gene. Deletions cut 0 bases from V and 9 bases from J, with 9 bases between. The CDR3 runs 13 residues. CDR1 LNHDA and CDR2 SQIVND come from the germline V gene (reference sequence).

This chain links TRBV11-2 with TRBJ2-1; TRBD2 might be the D (5 bases). V dropped 3 bases and J dropped 6 bases, with 9 bases sitting between them. The CDR3 has 13 amino acids. Germline lookup yields CDR1 SGHAT and CDR2 FQNNGV. CDR3 residues: CASSLGVANEQFF. For the CDR3, the DNA is TGTGCCAGCAGCTTGGGAGTTGCCAATGAGCAGTTCTTC.